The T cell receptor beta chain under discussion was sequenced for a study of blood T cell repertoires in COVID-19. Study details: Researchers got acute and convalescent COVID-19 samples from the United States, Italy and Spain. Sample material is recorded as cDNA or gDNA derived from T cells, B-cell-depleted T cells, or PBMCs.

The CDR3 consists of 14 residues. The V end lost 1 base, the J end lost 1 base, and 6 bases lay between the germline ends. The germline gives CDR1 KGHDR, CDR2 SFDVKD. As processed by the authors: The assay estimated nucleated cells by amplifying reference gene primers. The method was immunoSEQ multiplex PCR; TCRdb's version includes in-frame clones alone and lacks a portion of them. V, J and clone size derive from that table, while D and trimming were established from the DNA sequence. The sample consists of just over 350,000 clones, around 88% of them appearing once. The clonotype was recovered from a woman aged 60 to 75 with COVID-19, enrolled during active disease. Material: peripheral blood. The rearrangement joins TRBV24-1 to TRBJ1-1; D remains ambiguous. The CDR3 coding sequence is TGTGCCACCAGTGATTTCAGACAGAACACTGAAGCTTTCTTT. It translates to CATSDFRQNTEAFF.